Sequencing of this T cell receptor (beta chain) was carried out in a study of regulatory T cells in long-lasting Graves disease. In its sample, this clonotype was seen a few times. Arm-PCR of CDR3 regions and iRepertoire HTBI primers were used to build TCR beta libraries. TCRdb re-derived calls from the multiplex PCR reads in MiXCR, one entry per CDR3 protein. The sample yields 400,000 to 500,000 distinct CDR3 sequences, 16% seen once. Indicated time point: newly diagnosed GD, antithyroid drugs for less than 3 months. TCR sequences were obtained from RNA taken from PBMCs. Germline V gene sequence: CDR1 DFQATT, CDR2 SNEGSKA (reference sequence). J lost 6 bases, V lost 8 bases, and 7 bases had no gene match. This CDR3 is built from 13 residues. This same sample was also taken into another study, of T cells in Graves' hyperthyroidism and ophthalmopathy.

The source is a woman between 25 and 40 years old with Graves disease. The sample consisted of peripheral blood mononuclear cells (PBMCs), taken at new diagnosis, from a patient treated with antithyroid drugs. The chain uses TRBV20-1 and TRBJ2-7; 13 bases align to TRBD2. This CDR3 is CSFTSGRAGEQYF. The DNA for the CDR3 is TGCAGTTTCACTAGCGGGAGGGCCGGCGAGCAGTACTTC.